These 26 T cell receptor beta chains share one sample of origin, sequenced in a study of blood T cell repertoires in COVID-19. The table came from immunoSEQ multiplex PCR; TCRdb's copy has only in-frame clones and leaves some out. The sample carries approximately 290,000 clones, 85% to 90% recorded once. Sequences were obtained from PBMCs or T cells enriched from blood (not recorded which). The receptors derive from a woman under 30 with acute COVID-19.

The chain employs TRBV21-1 and TRBJ1-4; TRBD1 was called by the table and not checked on the DNA. TRBV21-1 is termed a pseudogene. The CDR3 loop spans 17 amino acids. CDR3 protein: CASPNRDRPNLNEKLFF. In DNA, the CDR3 is TGTGCCAGTCCAAACCGGGACAGACCGAATCTGAATGAAAAACTGTTTTTT.

The chain uses TRBV28 and TRBJ1-2; 8 positions match TRBD1. CDR3 size: 15 residues. Losses at the gene ends were 7 bases for V and 7 bases for J; bases not matched to a gene: 14. The germline V gene has CDR1 MDHEN and CDR2 SYDVKM. The CDR3 loop is CASTPGQGDSSGYTF. CDR3 in DNA: TGTGCCAGCACCCCTGGACAGGGAGATTCAAGTGGCTACACCTTC.

The CDR3 sequence is CASSPAMRAGTEAFF. The DNA for the CDR3 is TGTGCCAGTAGCCCAGCCATGAGGGCTGGCACTGAAGCTTTCTTT. This sequence joins TRBV19 and TRBJ1-1, with D unresolved. Trimming cost V 6 bases and J 4 bases, with 18 bases left between them. The V gene's germline CDR1 is LNHDA and CDR2 SQIVND (reference sequence). This CDR3 has 15 amino acids.

The V gene is TRBV7-9, the J gene TRBJ2-1; the match to TRBD2 covers 7 bases. CDR3 size: 16 residues. J lost 0 bases, V lost 5 bases, and 7 bases had no gene match. The germline CDR1 and CDR2 sequences are SEHNR and FQNEAQ (reference sequence). The CDR3 loop is CASSTLADNSYNEQFF. The CDR3, as DNA: TGTGCCAGCAGCACCCTAGCGGACAACTCCTACAATGAGCAGTTCTTC.

The rearrangement links TRBV28 to TRBJ2-4, with D maybe TRBD2 (6 bases). Trimming cost V 7 bases and J 2 bases, with 15 bases left between them. The CDR3 totals 15 residues. Germline loops: CDR1 MDHEN, CDR2 SYDVKM. The CDR3, as DNA: TGTGCCAGCACCCCACACGGGGGTACCAAAAACATTCAGTACTTC. Protein product: CASTPHGGTKNIQYF.

This chain links TRBV28 with TRBJ2-7; 10 nucleotides agree with TRBD2. The V gene's germline CDR1 is MDHEN and CDR2 SYDVKM. The junction had 5 bases not matched to a gene; V was cut back by 2 bases and J by 4 bases. This CDR3 comprises 15 residues. The CDR3 sequence: CASSLAASGSYEQYF. The CDR3 DNA sequence: TGTGCCAGCAGTTTAGCGGCTAGCGGGAGTTACGAGCAGTACTTC.

The chain joins TRBV27 to TRBJ1-2; no definite D call. The CDR3 runs to 14 residues. Per germline, CDR1 MNHEY and CDR2 SMNVEV (reference sequence). Between the trimmed V and J ends, which lost 5 bases and 4 bases, there was a span of 14 bases. The CDR3 reads CASSPAGGGYGYTF. CDR3 bases: TGTGCCAGCAGTCCAGCCGGTGGCGGCTATGGCTACACCTTC.

Of note for this clone: This sample includes further DNA sequences coding for the same CDR3. The CDR3 nucleotides read TGTGCCACCAGCAGAGACTCTCAAGAGACCCAGTACTTC. This codes for CATSRDSQETQYF. The chain joins TRBV15 to TRBJ2-5; D is uncertain. CDR3 length equals 13 residues. Germline CDR1 reads LNHNV; CDR2 reads YYDKDF (reference sequence). V lost 0 bases and J 2 bases, leaving 4 bases between the germline ends.

The chain has TRBV10-1 and TRBJ1-1; 7 bases are shared with TRBD1. The CDR3 loop spans 14 amino acids. The junction had 5 bases not matched to a gene; V was cut back by 3 bases and J by 4 bases. In germline, CDR1 is WNHNN, CDR2 SYGVQD (reference sequence). CDR3 sequence reads: CASSEGGSVTEAFF. The CDR3 nucleotides read TGCGCCAGCAGTGAAGGGGGCTCGGTCACTGAAGCTTTCTTT.

This chain joins TRBV7-9 and TRBJ2-3; TRBD1 is a possible D gene (6 bases). The germline V and J ends were trimmed by 2 bases and 6 bases, with 6 bases remaining between them. Germline-derived CDR1 and CDR2 are SEHNR and FQNEAQ (reference sequence). The CDR3 extends over 12 amino acids. The CDR3 nucleotides are TGTGCCAGCAGCTTACAGGGGGATACGCAGTATTTT. Its protein product is CASSLQGDTQYF.

The J gene is TRBJ1-5, the V gene TRBV2; D perhaps matches TRBD1 (5 bases). The CDR3 length is 15 residues. Germline CDR1 reads SNHLY; CDR2 reads FYNNEI. V lost 4 bases to trimming and J lost 3 bases, with 13 bases between them. The CDR3 is CASSAWQGANQPQHF. For the CDR3, the DNA is TGTGCCAGCAGTGCCTGGCAGGGCGCCAATCAGCCCCAGCATTTT.

The V and J genes are TRBV5-1 and TRBJ2-5; D is unresolved. The germline V and J ends were trimmed by 1 base and 1 base, with 11 bases remaining between them. CDR1 is SGHRS, CDR2 YFSETQ, per germline. This CDR3 is 15 amino acids long. CDR3: CASSLTGGTQETQYF. DNA of the CDR3: TGCGCCAGCAGCTTGACGGGTGGCACCCAAGAGACCCAGTACTTC.

The V and J genes are TRBV21-1 and TRBJ1-6. TRBV21-1 is given as a pseudogene. This CDR3 contains 17 residues. CDR3 protein: CASSTWDSCSYNSPLHF. The CDR3, as DNA: TGTGCCAGCAGCACCTGGGACTCCTGCTCCTATAATTCACCCCTCCACTTT.

The chain recombines TRBV5-1 with TRBJ2-7; D not certain. CDR3 length equals 13 residues. With 2 bases removed from V and 4 bases from J, the gap between germline ends came to 10 bases. Germline V gene sequence: CDR1 SGHRS, CDR2 YFSETQ. The CDR3 DNA is TGCGCCAGCAGCTTCGACGACATGTACGAGCAGTACTTC. Its protein is CASSFDDMYEQYF.

The chain combines TRBV9 with TRBJ2-2; TRBD2 matches 7 bases. V gave up 7 bases and J gave up 0 bases; unmatched junction bases: 6. The CDR3 is 15 amino acids. Germline V gene sequence: CDR1 SGDLS, CDR2 YYNGEE. CDR3 loop: CASGRLATNTGELFF. DNA of the CDR3: TGTGCCAGCGGGCGACTAGCCACGAACACCGGGGAGCTGTTTTTT.

The chain has TRBV2 and TRBJ1-2; tentative D call: TRBD1 (6 bases). CDR3 length equals 11 residues. V was shortened by 10 bases and J by 5 bases, with 11 bases between the two germline ends. Germline lookup yields CDR1 SNHLY and CDR2 FYNNEI. CDR3 residues: CATGQKYGYTF. CDR3 DNA: TGTGCCACTGGACAGAAGTATGGCTACACCTTC.

J is TRBJ2-7 and V is TRBV24-1, with D maybe TRBD2 (6 bases). The CDR3 contains 14 residues. Trimming removed 6 bases at V and 0 bases at J, with 11 bases between. The V gene's germline CDR1 is KGHDR and CDR2 SFDVKD. The CDR3 is CATSRDLGSYEQYF. CDR3 DNA sequence: TGTGCCACCAGTCGGGACTTAGGCTCCTACGAGCAGTACTTC.

This chain uses TRBV28 with TRBJ2-7, with 7 bases matching TRBD2. The length of the CDR3 is 15 residues. Germline assignment: CDR1 MDHEN and CDR2 SYDVKM. V gave up 7 bases and J gave up 0 bases; unmatched junction bases: 9. Here the CDR3 reads CASIEMGGYSYEQYF. In DNA, the CDR3 is TGTGCCAGCATCGAAATGGGGGGGTACTCCTACGAGCAGTACTTC. The whole variable domain, filled in from reference TRBV28 and TRBJ2-7, reads DVKVTQSSRYLVKRTGEKVFLECVQDMDHENMFWYRQDPGLGLRLIYFSYDVKMKEKGDIPEGYSVSREKKERFSLILESASTNQTSMYLCASIEMGGYSYEQYFGPGTRLTVT.

This chain joins TRBV29-1 and TRBJ1-1; the D gene is possibly TRBD1 (6 bases). V lost 8 bases to trimming and J lost 5 bases, with 12 bases between them. The CDR3 has 11 residues. From germline, CDR1 is SQVTM and CDR2 ANQGSEA. DNA for the CDR3: TGCAGCCTATTCACAGGGACTGAAGCTTTCTTT. Amino acid sequence: CSLFTGTEAFF.

The chain uses TRBV7-9 and TRBJ2-5; 9 bases align to TRBD2. The CDR3 loop spans 17 amino acids. Germline assignment: CDR1 SEHNR and CDR2 FQNEAQ (reference sequence). J gave up 5 bases and V 5 bases, and 15 bases lay outside the gene matches. Here the CDR3 DNA reads TGTGCCAGCAGCCTACCCAGGGGGGGACTAGCCGGCGAGACCCAGTACTTC. Protein sequence: CASSLPRGGLAGETQYF.

The gene calls are TRBV7-9 and TRBJ1-3; the D gene is possibly TRBD1 (5 bases). The CDR3 consists of 14 residues. The V end was cut by 4 bases, the J end by 7 bases, with 14 bases between. The germline gives CDR1 SEHNR, CDR2 FQNEAQ (reference sequence). Here the CDR3 reads CASSWGRGSNTIYF. The CDR3 nucleotides are TGTGCCAGCAGCTGGGGACGGGGGAGCAACACCATATATTTT.

J is TRBJ2-2 and V is TRBV2; 14 positions match TRBD2. This CDR3 has 16 amino acids. Trimming at V came to 7 bases and at J to 4 bases, leaving 5 bases not matched to a gene. CDR1 is SNHLY and CDR2 is FYNNEI in the germline V gene. The CDR3 DNA follows: TGTGCCAGCACCTTGGGACTAGCGGGAGCCACCGGGGAGCTGTTTTTT. Amino acid sequence: CASTLGLAGATGELFF.

The gene calls are TRBV28 and TRBJ1-2, with no clear D. Germline values: CDR1 MDHEN, CDR2 SYDVKM. V shed 3 bases and J shed 0 bases, with 11 bases lying between them. The CDR3 is 15 amino acids. The CDR3 region is CASSFSWLANYGYTF. Here the CDR3 DNA reads TGTGCCAGCAGTTTCTCGTGGTTAGCTAACTATGGCTACACCTTC.

The V and J genes are TRBV30 and TRBJ1-1; perhaps TRBD1 as D (5 bases). Per the germline V gene, CDR1 is GTSNPN and CDR2 is SVGIG (reference sequence). Trimming stripped 0 bases from V and 2 bases from J, with 10 bases between. The CDR3 covers 14 residues. CDR3 DNA: TGTGCCTGGAGTGTGCAGGGCGGCAACACTGAAGCTTTCTTT. It is translated as CAWSVQGGNTEAFF.

This sequence joins TRBV30 and TRBJ1-5, with TRBD1 identical over 9 bases. The germline V gene has CDR1 GTSNPN and CDR2 SVGIG (reference sequence). V gave up 3 bases and J gave up 11 bases; unmatched junction bases: 11. CDR3 length: 14 residues. The CDR3 nucleotides are TGTGCCTGGAGCCCGGGACAGGGCAGGTGGGCCCAGCATTTT. Translation: CAWSPGQGRWAQHF.

The gene calls are TRBV9 and TRBJ1-1, with 8 bases identical to TRBD1. The CDR3 contains 16 residues. V trimming: 5 bases; J trimming: 1 base; junction bases outside the gene matches: 10. Looked up from germline, CDR1 is SGDLS and CDR2 is YYNGEE. The CDR3 sequence: CASSRTGGWGNTEAFF. The DNA of the CDR3 is TGTGCCAGCAGTCGAACAGGGGGTTGGGGGAACACTGAAGCTTTCTTT.